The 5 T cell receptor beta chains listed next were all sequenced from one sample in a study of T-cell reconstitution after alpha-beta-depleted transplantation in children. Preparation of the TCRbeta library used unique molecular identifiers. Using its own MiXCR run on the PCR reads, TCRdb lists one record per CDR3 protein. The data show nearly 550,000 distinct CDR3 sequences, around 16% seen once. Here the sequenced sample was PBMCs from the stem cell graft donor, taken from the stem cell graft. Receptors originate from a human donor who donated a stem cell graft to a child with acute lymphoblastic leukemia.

Written as DNA, the CDR3 is TGTGCCAGCAGGGATCAGGGAACCTATAATTCACCCCTCCACTTT. This codes for CASRDQGTYNSPLHF. The chain employs TRBV12-3 or TRBV12-4 and TRBJ1-6, with D maybe TRBD1 (5 bases). Trimming pared 6 bases from V and 2 bases from J, leaving 11 bases between. The CDR3 contains 15 residues.

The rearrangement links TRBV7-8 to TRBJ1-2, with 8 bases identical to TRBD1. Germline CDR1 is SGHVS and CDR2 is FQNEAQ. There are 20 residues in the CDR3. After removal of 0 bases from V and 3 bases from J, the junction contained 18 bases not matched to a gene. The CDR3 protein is CASSLASLFGPEDRDYGYTF. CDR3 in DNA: TGTGCCAGCAGCTTAGCGTCACTATTTGGGCCCGAGGACAGGGACTATGGCTACACCTTC. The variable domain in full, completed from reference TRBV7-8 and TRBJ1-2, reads GAGVSQSPRYKVAKRGQDVALRCDPISGHVSLFWYQQALGQGPEFLTYFQNEAQLDKSGLPSDRFFAERPEGSVSTLKIQRTQQEDSAVYLCASSLASLFGPEDRDYGYTFGSGTRLTVV.

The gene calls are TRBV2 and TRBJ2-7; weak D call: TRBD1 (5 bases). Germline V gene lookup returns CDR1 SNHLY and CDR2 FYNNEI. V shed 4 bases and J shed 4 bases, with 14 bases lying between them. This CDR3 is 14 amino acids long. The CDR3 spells CASSGQGSPYEQYF. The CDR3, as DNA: TGTGCCAGCAGTGGCCAGGGCTCTCCTTACGAGCAGTACTTC.

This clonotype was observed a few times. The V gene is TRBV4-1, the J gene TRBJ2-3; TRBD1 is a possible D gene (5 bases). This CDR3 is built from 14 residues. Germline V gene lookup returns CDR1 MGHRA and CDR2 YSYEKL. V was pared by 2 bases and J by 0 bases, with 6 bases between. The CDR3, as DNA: TGCGCCAGCAGCCAACAGGGCAGCACAGATACGCAGTATTTT. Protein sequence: CASSQQGSTDTQYF.

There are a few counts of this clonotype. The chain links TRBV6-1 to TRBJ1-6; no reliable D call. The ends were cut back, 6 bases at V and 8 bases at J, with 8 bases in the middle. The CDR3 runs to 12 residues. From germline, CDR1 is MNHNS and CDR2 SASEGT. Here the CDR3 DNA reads TGTGCCAGCAGGCGTGGGGATTCACCCCTCCACTTT. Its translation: CASRRGDSPLHF.